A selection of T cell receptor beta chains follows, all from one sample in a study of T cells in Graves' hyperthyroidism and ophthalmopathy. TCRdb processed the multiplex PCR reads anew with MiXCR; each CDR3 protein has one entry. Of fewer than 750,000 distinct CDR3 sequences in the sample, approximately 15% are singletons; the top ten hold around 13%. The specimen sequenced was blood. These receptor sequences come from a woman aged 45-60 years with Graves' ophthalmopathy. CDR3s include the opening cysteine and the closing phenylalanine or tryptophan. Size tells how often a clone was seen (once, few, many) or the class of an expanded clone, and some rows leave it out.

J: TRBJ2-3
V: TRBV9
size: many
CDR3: CASSVSGSAEDTQYF

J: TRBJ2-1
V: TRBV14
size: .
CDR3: CASSLRTSGNNEQFF

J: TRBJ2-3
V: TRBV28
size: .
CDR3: CASSGGNADTQYF

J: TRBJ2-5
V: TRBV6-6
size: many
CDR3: CASSYSWGGQETQYF

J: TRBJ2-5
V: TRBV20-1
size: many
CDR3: CSALTSGDQETQYF

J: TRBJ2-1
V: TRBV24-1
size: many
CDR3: CATSDLRQNNEQFF

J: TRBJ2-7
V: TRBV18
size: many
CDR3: CASSPPVSYEQYF

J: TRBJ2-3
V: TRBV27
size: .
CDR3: CASSRLTGGRLTDTQYF

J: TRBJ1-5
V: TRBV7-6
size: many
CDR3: CASSLGAQASNQPQHF

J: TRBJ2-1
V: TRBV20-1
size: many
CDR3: CSARASGRALGSYNEQFF

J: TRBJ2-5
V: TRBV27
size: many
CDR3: CASSLTRGTGSQETQYF

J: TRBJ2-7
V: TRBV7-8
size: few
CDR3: CASSFLEGLFYEQYF

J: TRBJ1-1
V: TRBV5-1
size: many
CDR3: CASSSRDQGNTEAFF

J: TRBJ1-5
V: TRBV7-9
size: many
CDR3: CASSYGQYNQPQHF

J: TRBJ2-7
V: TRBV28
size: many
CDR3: CASSLDYEQYF

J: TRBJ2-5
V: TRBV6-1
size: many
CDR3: CASNRDRAQTQYF

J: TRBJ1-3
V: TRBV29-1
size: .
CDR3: CSVEYVGIGSGNTIYF

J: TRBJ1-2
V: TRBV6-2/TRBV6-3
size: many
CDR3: CASTVTGNYGYTF

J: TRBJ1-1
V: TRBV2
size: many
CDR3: CASSERENTEAFF

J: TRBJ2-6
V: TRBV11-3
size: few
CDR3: CASSRTGGTGANVLTF

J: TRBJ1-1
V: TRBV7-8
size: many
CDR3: CASSSTGGNTEAFF

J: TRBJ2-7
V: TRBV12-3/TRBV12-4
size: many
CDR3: CASTTGTGFEEQYF

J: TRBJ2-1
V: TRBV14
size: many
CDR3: CASSPIRTGGYDEQFF

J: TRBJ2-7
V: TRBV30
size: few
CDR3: CAWSLGSSYEQYF

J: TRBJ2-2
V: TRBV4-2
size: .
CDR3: CASSQAQIGLAGEWNTGELFF

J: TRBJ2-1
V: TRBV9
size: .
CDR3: CASSTTFLPSGIEDEQFF

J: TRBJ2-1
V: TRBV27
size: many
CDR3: CASSLQGLVRSEQFF

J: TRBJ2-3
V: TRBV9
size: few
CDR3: CASSVVTVADTQYF

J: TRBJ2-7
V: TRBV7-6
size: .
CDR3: CASSLNSYEQNF

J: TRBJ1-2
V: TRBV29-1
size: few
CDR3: CSVVAKTNYGYTF

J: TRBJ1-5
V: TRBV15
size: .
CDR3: CATSRFGQGKKDQPQHF

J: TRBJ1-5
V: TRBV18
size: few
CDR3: CASSPGSTNQPQHF